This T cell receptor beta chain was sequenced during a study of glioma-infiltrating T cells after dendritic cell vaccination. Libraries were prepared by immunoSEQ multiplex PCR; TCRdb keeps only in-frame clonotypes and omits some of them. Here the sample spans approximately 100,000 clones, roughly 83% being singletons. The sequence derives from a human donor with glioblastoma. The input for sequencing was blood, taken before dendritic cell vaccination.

Here the CDR3 DNA reads TGTGCCAGCAGCTTCGTATTCGGGTCCCGGGACAGGTTTAATGAAAAACTGTTTTTT. It is translated as CASSFVFGSRDRFNEKLFF. The chain has TRBV7-9 and TRBJ1-4, with 8 nucleotides matching TRBD1. The CDR3 is made up of 19 amino acids. V shed 3 bases and J 4 bases; nucleotides not matched to a gene: 16. Germline CDR1 reads SEHNR; CDR2 reads FQNEAQ (reference sequence).